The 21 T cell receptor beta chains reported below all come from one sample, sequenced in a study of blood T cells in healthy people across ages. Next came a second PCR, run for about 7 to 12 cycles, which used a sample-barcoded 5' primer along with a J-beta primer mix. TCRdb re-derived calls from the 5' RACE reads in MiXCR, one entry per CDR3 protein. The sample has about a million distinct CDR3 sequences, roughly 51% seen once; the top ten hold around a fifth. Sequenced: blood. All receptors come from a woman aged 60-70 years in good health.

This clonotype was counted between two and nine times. The CDR3 sequence is CSVGTGGDSALHF. CDR3 in DNA: TGCAGCGTTGGAACAGGGGGAGATTCGGCCCTCCACTTT. The chain has TRBV29-1 and TRBJ1-6, with 8 bases identical to TRBD1. Unmatched junction bases numbered 10, after V lost 4 bases and J lost 14 bases. The CDR3 length is 13 residues. Germline lookup yields CDR1 SQVTM and CDR2 ANQGSEA.

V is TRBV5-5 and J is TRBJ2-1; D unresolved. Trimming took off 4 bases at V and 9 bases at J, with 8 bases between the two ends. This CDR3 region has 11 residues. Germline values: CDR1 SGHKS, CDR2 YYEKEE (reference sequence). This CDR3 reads CASSPHGEQFF. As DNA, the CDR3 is TGTGCCAGCAGCCCGCACGGTGAGCAGTTCTTC.

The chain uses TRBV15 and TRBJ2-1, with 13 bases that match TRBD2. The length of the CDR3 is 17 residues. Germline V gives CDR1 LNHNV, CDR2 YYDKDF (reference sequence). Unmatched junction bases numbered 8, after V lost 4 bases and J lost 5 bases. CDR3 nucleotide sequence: TGTGCCACCAGCACTGGACAGGGACTAGCGGGACACAATGAGCAGTTCTTC. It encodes CATSTGQGLAGHNEQFF.

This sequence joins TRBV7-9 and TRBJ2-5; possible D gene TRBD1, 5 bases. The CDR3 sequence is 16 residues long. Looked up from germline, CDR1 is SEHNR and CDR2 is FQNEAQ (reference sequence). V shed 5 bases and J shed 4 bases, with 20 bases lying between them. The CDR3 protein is CASSRALQVLIETQYF. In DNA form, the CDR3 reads TGTGCCAGCAGCAGAGCTTTACAGGTCTTGATAGAGACCCAGTACTTC.

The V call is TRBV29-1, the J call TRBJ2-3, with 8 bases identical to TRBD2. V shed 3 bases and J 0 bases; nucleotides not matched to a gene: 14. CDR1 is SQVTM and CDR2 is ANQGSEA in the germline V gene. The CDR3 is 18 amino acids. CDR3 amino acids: CSVDDGREALMSTDTQYF. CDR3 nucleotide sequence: TGCAGCGTTGATGACGGGCGGGAGGCCTTAATGAGCACAGATACGCAGTATTTT.

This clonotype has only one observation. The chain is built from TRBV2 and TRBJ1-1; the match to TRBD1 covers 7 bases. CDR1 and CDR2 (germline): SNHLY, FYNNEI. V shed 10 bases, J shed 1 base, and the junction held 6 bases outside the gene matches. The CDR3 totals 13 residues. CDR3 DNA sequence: TGTGCCAAACGGGACAGATCGAACACTGAAGCTTTCTTT. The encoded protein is CAKRDRSNTEAFF.

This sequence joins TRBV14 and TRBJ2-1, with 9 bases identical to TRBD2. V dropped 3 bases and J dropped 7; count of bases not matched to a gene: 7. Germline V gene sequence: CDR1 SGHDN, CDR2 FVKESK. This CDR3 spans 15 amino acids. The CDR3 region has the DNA TGTGCCAGCAGCCAGCTAGCGGGATTAGGTAATGAGCAGTTCTTC. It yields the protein CASSQLAGLGNEQFF.

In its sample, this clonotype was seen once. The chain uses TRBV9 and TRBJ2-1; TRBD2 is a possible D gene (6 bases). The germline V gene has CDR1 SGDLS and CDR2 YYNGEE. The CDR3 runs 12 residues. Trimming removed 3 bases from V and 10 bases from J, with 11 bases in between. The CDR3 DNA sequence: TGTGCCAGCAGCGCCTTGCTAGCGGAGCAGTTCTTC. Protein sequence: CASSALLAEQFF.

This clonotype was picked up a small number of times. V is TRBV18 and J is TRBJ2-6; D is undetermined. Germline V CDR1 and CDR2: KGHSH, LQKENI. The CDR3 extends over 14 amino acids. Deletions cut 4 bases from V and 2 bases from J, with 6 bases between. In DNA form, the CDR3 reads TGTGCCAGCTCACTCCCCCCTGGGGCCAACGTCCTGACTTTC. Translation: CASSLPPGANVLTF. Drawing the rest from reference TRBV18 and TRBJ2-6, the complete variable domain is NAGVMQNPRHLVRRRGQEARLRCSPMKGHSHVYWYRQLPEEGLKFMVYLQKENIIDESGMPKERFSAEFPKEGPSILRIQQVVRGDSAAYFCASSLPPGANVLTFGAGSRLTVL.

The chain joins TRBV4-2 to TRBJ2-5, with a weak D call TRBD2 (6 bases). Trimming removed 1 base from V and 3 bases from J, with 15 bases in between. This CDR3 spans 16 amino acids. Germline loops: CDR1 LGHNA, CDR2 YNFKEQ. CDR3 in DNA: TGTGCCAGCAGCCAAGTCGAAAAGTGGGGGGAAGAGACCCAGTACTTC. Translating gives CASSQVEKWGEETQYF.

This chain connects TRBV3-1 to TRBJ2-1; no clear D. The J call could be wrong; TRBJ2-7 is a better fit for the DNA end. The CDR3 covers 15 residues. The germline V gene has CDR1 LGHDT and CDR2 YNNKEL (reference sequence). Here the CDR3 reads CASSPQVTSYNEQYF. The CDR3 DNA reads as TGTGCCAGCAGCCCCCAGGTTACCTCCTACAATGAGCAGTACTTC.

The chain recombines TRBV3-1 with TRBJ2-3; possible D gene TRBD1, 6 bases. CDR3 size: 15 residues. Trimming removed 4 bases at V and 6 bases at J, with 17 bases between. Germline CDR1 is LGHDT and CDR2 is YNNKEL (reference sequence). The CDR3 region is CASSPTRVRGDTQYF. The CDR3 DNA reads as TGTGCCAGCAGCCCGACGCGGGTCAGGGGTGATACGCAGTATTTT.

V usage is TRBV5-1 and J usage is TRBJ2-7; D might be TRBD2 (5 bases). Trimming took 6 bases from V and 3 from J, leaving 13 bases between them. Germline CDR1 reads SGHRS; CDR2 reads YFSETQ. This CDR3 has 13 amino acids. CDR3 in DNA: TGCGCCAGCACGGAGGACCCAGACTACGAGCAGTACTTC. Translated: CASTEDPDYEQYF. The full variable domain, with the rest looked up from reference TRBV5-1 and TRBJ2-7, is KAGVTQTPRYLIKTRGQQVTLSCSPISGHRSVSWYQQTPGQGLQFLFEYFSETQRNKGNFPGRFSGRQFSNSRSEMNVSTLELGDSALYLCASTEDPDYEQYFGPGTRLTVT.

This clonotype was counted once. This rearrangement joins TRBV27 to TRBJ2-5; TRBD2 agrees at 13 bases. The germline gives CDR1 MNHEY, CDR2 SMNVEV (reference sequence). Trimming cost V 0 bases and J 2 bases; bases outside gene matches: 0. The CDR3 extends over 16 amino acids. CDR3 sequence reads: CASSLSLAGGQETQYF. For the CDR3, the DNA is TGTGCCAGCAGTTTATCACTAGCGGGAGGGCAAGAGACCCAGTACTTC.

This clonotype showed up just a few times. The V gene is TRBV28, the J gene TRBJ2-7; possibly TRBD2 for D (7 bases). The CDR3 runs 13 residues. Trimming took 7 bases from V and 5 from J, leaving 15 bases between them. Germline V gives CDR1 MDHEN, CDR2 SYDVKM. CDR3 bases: TGTGCCAGCATGGGGGGGGCGCCCCACGAGCAGTACTTC. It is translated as CASMGGAPHEQYF.

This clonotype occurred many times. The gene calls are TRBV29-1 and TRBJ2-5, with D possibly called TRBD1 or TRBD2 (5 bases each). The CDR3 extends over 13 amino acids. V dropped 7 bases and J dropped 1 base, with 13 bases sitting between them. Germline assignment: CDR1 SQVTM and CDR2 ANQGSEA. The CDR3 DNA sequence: TGCAGCGCCCGACGGGGCTCCCAAGAGACCCAGTACTTC. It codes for CSARRGSQETQYF.

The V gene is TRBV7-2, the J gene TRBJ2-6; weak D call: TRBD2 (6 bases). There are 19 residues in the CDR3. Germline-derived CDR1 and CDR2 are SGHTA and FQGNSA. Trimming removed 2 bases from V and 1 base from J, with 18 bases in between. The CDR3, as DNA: TGTGCCAGCAGCTTACTCCCGGGGACTTCCGTTTCTGGGGCCAACGTCCTGACTTTC. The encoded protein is CASSLLPGTSVSGANVLTF.

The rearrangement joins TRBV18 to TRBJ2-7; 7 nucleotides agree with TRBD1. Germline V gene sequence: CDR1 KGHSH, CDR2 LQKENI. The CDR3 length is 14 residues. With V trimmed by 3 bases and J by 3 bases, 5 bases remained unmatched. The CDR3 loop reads CASSPPGQIYEQYF. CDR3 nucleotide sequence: TGTGCCAGCTCACCCCCGGGACAGATCTACGAGCAGTACTTC.

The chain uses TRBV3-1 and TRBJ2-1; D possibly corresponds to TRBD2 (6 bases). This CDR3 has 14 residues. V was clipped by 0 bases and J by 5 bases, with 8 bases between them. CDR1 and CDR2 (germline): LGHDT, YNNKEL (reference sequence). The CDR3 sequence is CASSQDPGDNEQFF. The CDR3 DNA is TGTGCCAGCAGCCAAGACCCGGGGGACAATGAGCAGTTCTTC.

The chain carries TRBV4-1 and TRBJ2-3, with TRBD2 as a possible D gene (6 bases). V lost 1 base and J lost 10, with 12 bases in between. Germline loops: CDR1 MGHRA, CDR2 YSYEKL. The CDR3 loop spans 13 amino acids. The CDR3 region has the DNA TGCGCCAGCAGCCAAGTTTCGGGGGAGGCGCAGTATTTT. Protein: CASSQVSGEAQYF.

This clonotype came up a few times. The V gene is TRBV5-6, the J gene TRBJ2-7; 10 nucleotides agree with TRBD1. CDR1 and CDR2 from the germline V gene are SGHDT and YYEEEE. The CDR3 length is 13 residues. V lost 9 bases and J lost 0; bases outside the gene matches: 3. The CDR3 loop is CATGTGASYEQYF. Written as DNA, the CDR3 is TGTGCCACCGGGACAGGGGCCTCCTACGAGCAGTACTTC.